The next 7 T cell receptor beta chains were all read from a single sample in a study of CD8 T cells in ankylosing spondylitis. TCRdb used MiXCR to reprocess the 5' RACE reads, holding one entry per CDR3 protein. The top ten hold around 33% of the sample, which has a few hundred thousand distinct CDR3 sequences, 18% seen once. The sequencing sample was made of blood, either unsorted or a sorted T cell fraction (not recorded which). Receptors originate from a male donor with ankylosing spondylitis or in good health (not recorded which).

This chain uses TRBV12-3 or TRBV12-4 with TRBJ2-3; D is possibly TRBD1 (5 bases). Deletions cut 7 bases from V and 1 base from J, with 15 bases between. CDR3 length: 15 amino acids. The DNA for the CDR3 is TGTGCCAGCAATTCTTTAGGGGTTGGCACAGATACGCAGTATTTT. Protein sequence: CASNSLGVGTDTQYF.

This clonotype was counted a few times. This chain links TRBV5-1 with TRBJ2-1; 13 bases are shared with TRBD2. CDR3 length: 18 amino acids. The V and J ends lost 3 bases and 6 bases, in that order; junction bases with no gene match: 12. Germline assignment: CDR1 SGHRS and CDR2 YFSETQ. For the CDR3, the DNA is TGCGCCAGCAGCTGGGGGACTAGCGGGGTCCCCATGAGCAATGAGCAGTTCTTC. This gives the protein CASSWGTSGVPMSNEQFF.

The chain combines TRBV29-1 with TRBJ2-7; 9 bases map to TRBD1. This CDR3 spans 14 amino acids. Trimming removed 3 bases from V and 5 bases from J; junction bases left unmatched: 8. The germline CDR1 and CDR2 sequences are SQVTM and ANQGSEA. CDR3: CSVDAGTGIHEQYF. CDR3 nucleotides: TGCAGCGTTGACGCCGGGACAGGGATCCACGAGCAGTACTTC.

This clonotype was counted between two and nine times. The DNA of the CDR3 is TGCAGTGCTGTCGACGGGGGCGCGGGAAACATTCAGTACTTC. This codes for CSAVDGGAGNIQYF. The chain uses TRBV20-1 and TRBJ2-4; either TRBD1 or TRBD2 may fit D (6 bases each). There are 14 residues in the CDR3. Germline V gene sequence: CDR1 DFQATT, CDR2 SNEGSKA (reference sequence). Between the trimmed V and J ends, which lost 5 bases and 6 bases, there was a span of 17 bases.

This clonotype turned up a few times. The chain links TRBV7-2 to TRBJ2-3, with a possible D match to TRBD2 (5 bases). CDR3 length: 18 residues. Germline loops: CDR1 SGHTA, CDR2 FQGNSA. Trimming shortened V by 0 bases and J by 0 bases, and 16 bases separated the two germline ends. The CDR3 is CASSLAWGVGTSTDTQYF. The CDR3 nucleotides read TGTGCCAGCAGCTTAGCCTGGGGAGTGGGAACTAGCACAGATACGCAGTATTTT.

This clonotype occurred a few times. The rearrangement uses TRBV5-6 and TRBJ2-4; 7 bases are a match to TRBD1. The V and J ends lost 4 bases and 0 bases, in that order; junction bases with no gene match: 4. The CDR3 has 15 residues. Germline CDR1 and CDR2: SGHDT and YYEEEE. The CDR3: CASSLDRLAKNIQYF. Written as DNA, the CDR3 is TGTGCCAGCAGCCTGGACAGGCTAGCCAAAAACATTCAGTACTTC.

The chain couples TRBV9 to TRBJ2-2; 8 bases are shared with TRBD1. The CDR3 runs 17 residues. Looked up from germline, CDR1 is SGDLS and CDR2 is YYNGEE. V was clipped by 0 bases and J by 4 bases; unmatched bases: 8. This CDR3 reads CASSVVEDRGGTGELFF. CDR3 nucleotides: TGTGCCAGCAGCGTAGTGGAAGACAGGGGAGGCACCGGGGAGCTGTTTTTT. Complete variable domain (other parts from reference TRBV9 and TRBJ2-2): DSGVTQTPKHLITATGQRVTLRCSPRSGDLSVYWYQQSLDQGLQFLIQYYNGEERAKGNILERFSAQQFPDLHSELNLSSLELGDSALYFCASSVVEDRGGTGELFFGEGSRLTVL.